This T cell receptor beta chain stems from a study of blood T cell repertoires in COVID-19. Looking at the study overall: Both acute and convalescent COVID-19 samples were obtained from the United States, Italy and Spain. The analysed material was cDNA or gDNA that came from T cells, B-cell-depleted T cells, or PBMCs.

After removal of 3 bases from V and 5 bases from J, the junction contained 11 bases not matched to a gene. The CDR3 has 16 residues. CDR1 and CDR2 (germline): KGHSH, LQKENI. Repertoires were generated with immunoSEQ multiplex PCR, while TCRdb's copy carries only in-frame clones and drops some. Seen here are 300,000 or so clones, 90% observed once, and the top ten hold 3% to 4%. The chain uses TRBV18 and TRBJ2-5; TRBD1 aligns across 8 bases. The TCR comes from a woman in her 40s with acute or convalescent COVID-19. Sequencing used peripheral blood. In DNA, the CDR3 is TGTGCCAGCTCACCCTTGACAGGGGTAGTAAGGGAGACCCAGTACTTC. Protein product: CASSPLTGVVRETQYF. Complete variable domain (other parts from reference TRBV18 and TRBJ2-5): NAGVMQNPRHLVRRRGQEARLRCSPMKGHSHVYWYRQLPEEGLKFMVYLQKENIIDESGMPKERFSAEFPKEGPSILRIQQVVRGDSAAYFCASSPLTGVVRETQYFGPGTRLLVL.